Included here is one T cell receptor (beta chain) sequence, with context. The antigen is undetermined. Sequencing of TCR beta covered CD8+ and CD4+ T cells obtained from blood. Germline loops: CDR1 MNHEY, CDR2 SVGAGI. V trimming: 5 bases; J trimming: 1 base; junction bases outside the gene matches: 6. This CDR3 is 15 amino acids long. About 0.45 to 1 ug RNA was reverse transcribed with random hexamers. The CDR3 of TCR beta was amplified by immunoSEQ multiplex PCR across 54 Vbeta and 13 Jbeta. From the immunoSEQ multiplex PCR reads, TCRdb called clonotypes with MiXCR, one entry per CDR3 protein. There are about 240,000 distinct CDR3 sequences in the sample; 90% to 96% occur only once, and under 0.12% lies in the top ten. This entry is derived from a study of CD8 T cells in Susac syndrome. Study-wide results and limits: Susac syndrome CD4+ T cell repertoires showed no clonal expansion.

Sequences were obtained from CD4+ T cells from PBMCs. V is TRBV6-5 and J is TRBJ1-1, with 8 bases that match TRBD1. This TCR derives from a human donor with Susac syndrome. DNA of the CDR3: TGTGCCAGCAGTACCGGGACAGGCGAGAACACTGAAGCTTTCTTT. Protein: CASSTGTGENTEAFF.